Presented here are 17 T cell receptor beta chains from one specimen sequenced in a study of shared clonotypes between healthy human individuals. Naive CD8 isolation took CD45RO-negative cells positively selected for CCR7 and excluded terminally differentiated effector memory CD45RA+ cells. Produced via immunoSEQ multiplex PCR; TCRdb's table is partial and in-frame only. The sample contains 1.5 million to 2.5 million clones, roughly 95% of which appear only once. The source material was naive CD8+ T cells sorted from blood. The receptor set was obtained from a man aged 18 to 30 in good health.

A note on this clone: The same CDR3 is also encoded by other DNA sequences in this sample. The chain links TRBV4-3 to TRBJ2-7; perhaps D is TRBD1 or TRBD2 (6 bases each). Germline V gene data show CDR1 as LGHNA and CDR2 as YSLEER. The V and J ends lost 1 base and 6 bases respectively, with 10 bases between them. The CDR3 is made up of 13 amino acids. This CDR3 reads CASSQVRGVEQYF. DNA for the CDR3: TGCGCCAGCAGCCAAGTGAGGGGGGTCGAGCAGTACTTC.

V is TRBV6-5 and J is TRBJ2-1; 10 bases align to TRBD1. This CDR3 region has 15 residues. Per the germline V gene, CDR1 is MNHEY and CDR2 is SVGAGI. V lost 5 bases, J lost 4 bases, and 5 bases stayed unmatched. For the CDR3, the DNA is TGTGCCAGCAGTACGGGACAGGGGATTTACAATGAGCAGTTCTTC. Translated: CASSTGQGIYNEQFF.

This clone was seen a single time. This rearrangement joins TRBV28 to TRBJ2-7; TRBD2 matches 7 bases. The germline gives CDR1 MDHEN, CDR2 SYDVKM. The CDR3 contains 13 residues. V shed 10 bases, J shed 1 base, and the junction held 7 bases outside the gene matches. The CDR3 reads CATGLAESYEQYF. CDR3 DNA: TGTGCCACCGGGCTAGCGGAGTCCTACGAGCAGTACTTC. Looking up the rest from reference TRBV28 and TRBJ2-7 gives the full variable domain: DVKVTQSSRYLVKRTGEKVFLECVQDMDHENMFWYRQDPGLGLRLIYFSYDVKMKEKGDIPEGYSVSREKKERFSLILESASTNQTSMYLCATGLAESYEQYFGPGTRLTVT.

The rearrangement joins TRBV30 to TRBJ1-2, with 8 bases aligning to TRBD1. With 5 bases clipped from V and 7 bases from J, the junction kept 3 bases outside the gene matches. Germline V lookup: CDR1 GTSNPN, CDR2 SVGIG (reference sequence). The CDR3 totals 11 residues. CDR3 nucleotide sequence: TGTGCCTGGGACACAGGGGGTGGCTACACCTTC. It yields the protein CAWDTGGGYTF.

J is TRBJ1-4 and V is TRBV7-3, with TRBD1 as a possible D gene (6 bases). The CDR3 contains 15 residues. Per germline, CDR1 SGHTA and CDR2 FQGTGA. V dropped 8 bases and J dropped 3 bases, with 16 bases sitting between them. The DNA for the CDR3 is TGTGCCAGCTCCCTAGAGGGGGGCCCTAATGAAAAACTGTTTTTT. As protein: CASSLEGGPNEKLFF.

V usage is TRBV7-8 and J usage is TRBJ2-5; perhaps TRBD2 as D (6 bases). This CDR3 contains 14 residues. The V gene lost 5 bases and the J gene lost 3 bases, with 13 bases spanning the gap. Germline-derived CDR1 and CDR2 are SGHVS and FQNEAQ. CDR3 bases: TGTGCCAGCAGCGCGCCTAGCGTGGAAGAGACCCAGTACTTC. Translating gives CASSAPSVEETQYF.

The genes are TRBV4-1 and TRBJ2-1; no clear D gene. The CDR3 has 14 amino acids. V was shortened by 0 bases and J by 6 bases, with 9 bases between the two germline ends. Germline CDR1 MGHRA, CDR2 YSYEKL. This CDR3 is CASSQDPSSNEQFF. The CDR3 region has the DNA TGCGCCAGCAGCCAAGATCCCAGTTCCAATGAGCAGTTCTTC.

This sequence joins TRBV11-3 and TRBJ1-4; weak D call: TRBD1 (6 bases). CDR1 and CDR2 from the germline V gene are SGHNT and YENEEA. The CDR3 covers 14 residues. V was pared by 3 bases and J by 4 bases, with 9 bases between. CDR3 bases: TGTGCCAGCAGCTTCCGAGGGGGTAATGAAAAACTGTTTTTT. It yields the protein CASSFRGGNEKLFF.

This clone was picked up one time. V gene TRBV7-2 combines with J gene TRBJ2-7, with 11 bases matching TRBD2. The CDR3 consists of 15 residues. Trimming cost V 6 bases and J 4 bases; bases outside gene matches: 8. CDR1 SGHTA and CDR2 FQGNSA come from the germline V gene. In DNA, the CDR3 is TGTGCCAGCAGGCCTCCGGGACTAGCGGTTTACGAGCAGTACTTC. Translating gives CASRPPGLAVYEQYF.

This chain uses TRBV27 with TRBJ2-1, with TRBD1 matching over 9 bases. Germline lookup yields CDR1 MNHEY and CDR2 SMNVEV (reference sequence). CDR3 length: 14 amino acids. V was pared by 3 bases and J by 5 bases, with 2 bases of the junction left unmatched. The CDR3 sequence is CASSLGTGNNEQFF. The CDR3 nucleotides are TGTGCCAGCAGTTTGGGGACAGGGAACAATGAGCAGTTCTTC.

Concerning this clone itself: The sample contains more than one DNA sequence encoding this CDR3. The chain uses TRBV11-2 and TRBJ2-1; TRBD2 agrees at 11 bases. V shed 5 bases, J shed 6 bases, and the junction held 6 bases outside the gene matches. CDR1 and CDR2 (germline): SGHAT, FQNNGV. CDR3 length: 15 residues. This CDR3 reads CASSPLAGGPNEQFF. The DNA for the CDR3 is TGTGCCAGCAGCCCCCTAGCGGGAGGTCCCAATGAGCAGTTCTTC.

This clone was seen once. The rearrangement links TRBV15 to TRBJ2-7; D gene unclear. The V and J ends lost 0 bases and 7 bases respectively, with 10 bases between them. Germline V gene sequence: CDR1 LNHNV, CDR2 YYDKDF (reference sequence). The CDR3 has 13 residues. CDR3 protein: CATSRDAAGEQYF. CDR3 bases: TGTGCCACCAGCAGAGATGCGGCCGGAGAGCAGTACTTC.

The V and J genes are TRBV4-1 and TRBJ2-6; 9 bases map to TRBD1. V was clipped by 2 bases and J by 0 bases; unmatched bases: 14. CDR1 MGHRA and CDR2 YSYEKL come from the germline V gene. This CDR3 has 21 amino acids. The CDR3 DNA is TGCGCCAGCAGCCAATACCCCCCGGGACAGGGACTAAGCTCTGGGGCCAACGTCCTGACTTTC. Its translation is CASSQYPPGQGLSSGANVLTF.

This chain links TRBV28 with TRBJ2-3; D perhaps matches TRBD2 (5 bases). Germline V gives CDR1 MDHEN, CDR2 SYDVKM. The CDR3 length is 17 residues. The V and J ends lost 8 bases and 1 base respectively, with 22 bases between them. The CDR3 is CASHTPELDSGTDTQYF. CDR3 in DNA: TGTGCCAGCCATACACCGGAACTAGATTCGGGCACAGATACGCAGTATTTT.

The chain has TRBV2 and TRBJ2-3; the match to TRBD1 covers 7 bases. This CDR3 is 17 amino acids long. The trim removed 4 bases at V and 0 bases at J, leaving 10 bases unmatched. Germline V gives CDR1 SNHLY, CDR2 FYNNEI. The CDR3 DNA follows: TGTGCCAGCAGTGTTGTTAGGACAGGTACTAGCACAGATACGCAGTATTTT. It translates to CASSVVRTGTSTDTQYF.

The chain has TRBV6-5 and TRBJ2-7, with TRBD1 identical over 9 bases. CDR1 MNHEY and CDR2 SVGAGI come from the germline V gene. The CDR3 runs 16 residues. The junction had 4 bases not matched to a gene; V was cut back by 0 bases and J by 1 base. The CDR3 spells CASSYSAQGASYEQYF. The CDR3 DNA reads TGTGCCAGCAGTTACTCCGCACAGGGGGCTTCCTACGAGCAGTACTTC.

This chain joins TRBV5-1 and TRBJ2-7; D unresolved. V lost 3 bases and J lost 0, with 10 bases in between. CDR1 SGHRS and CDR2 YFSETQ come from the germline V gene. The CDR3 is 14 amino acids. The CDR3: CASSSVLSSYEQYF. The CDR3 region has the DNA TGCGCCAGCAGCTCCGTACTGAGCTCCTACGAGCAGTACTTC.